The source of this T cell receptor (beta chain) is a study of blood T cell repertoires in COVID-19. Trimming took 6 bases from V and 4 from J; bases not matched to a gene: 11. The germline gives CDR1 SNHLY, CDR2 FYNNEI. This CDR3 is 16 amino acids long. Assay: immunoSEQ multiplex PCR; the TCRdb copy retains only in-frame clones and omits some. The sample lists 180,000 or so clones; about 90% were seen once. The chain joins TRBV2 to TRBJ1-2, with TRBD1 matching 10 bases. The clonotype comes from a man aged 50 to 59 with acute or convalescent COVID-19. Sequenced input: peripheral blood. DNA of the CDR3: TGTGCCAGCAGGGAGGATAAAGGACAGGGGGTCTATGGCTACACCTTC. This translates into CASREDKGQGVYGYTF.